This TCR beta chain was obtained from a study of CXCR3-negative and CXCR3-positive naive CD8 T cells. A CD45RO-CCR7+CD27+CD95- phenotype identified naive CD8+ T cells. This CDR3 region has 16 residues. Germline loops: CDR1 LNHDA, CDR2 SQIVND (reference sequence). Notes on this clonotype: Its antigen remains unidentified.

UMI-labeled 5' RACE yielded the TRB cDNA libraries. TCRdb re-called the 5' RACE reads and gives one entry per CDR3 protein, without DNA. This table holds 150,000 or so distinct CDR3 sequences. Whole-study findings and limits: TRB CDR3s of CXCR3-positive naive cells were more hydrophobic than those of CXCR3-negative naive cells.

The sequence was obtained from a human donor in good health. Some clones in this sample may be carry-over from other donors' samples. Sequenced: naive CXCR3+ CD8+ T cells from blood. Subset reported: CD45RO-CCR7+CD27+CD95- naive CD8+ T cells expressing CXCR3 (TNR3+). The chain is built from TRBV19 and TRBJ2-1; checking the TCRdb D call of TRBD2 is not possible without DNA. The CDR3 sequence is CASSTGLGTSGNEQFF.